This passage covers 8 T cell receptor beta chains from one sample sequenced in a study of blood T cells in healthy people across ages. Primers used in a second PCR of roughly 6 to 12 cycles were a sample-barcoded 5' primer and a J-beta primer mix. TCRdb processed the 5' RACE reads anew with MiXCR; each CDR3 protein has one entry. The sample includes roughly 800,000 distinct CDR3 sequences, 25% seen only once; the top ten take more than 3%. The data also belong to a second study, concerning T cells of mothers and their children.

Sequencing input: blood. The origin of the receptors is a boy between 10 and 17 years old in good health.

The rearrangement joins TRBV29-1 to TRBJ2-3, with D possibly being TRBD2 (5 bases). The germline gives CDR1 SQVTM, CDR2 ANQGSEA. V lost 5 bases to trimming and J lost 6 bases, with 9 bases between them. The CDR3 is made up of 11 amino acids. The CDR3 region has the DNA TGCAGCGTTTGGACTGTGGATACGCAGTATTTT. Its protein product is CSVWTVDTQYF.

The chain employs TRBV10-2 and TRBJ2-1; maybe TRBD2 (6 bases). Gene TRBJ2-7 matches the end of the DNA better, so the J call may be wrong. The CDR3 is made up of 13 amino acids. Germline V gene data show CDR1 as WSHSY and CDR2 as SAAADI. The CDR3 nucleotides are TGCGCCACCGGGACTGGATTAACCTACGAGCAGTACTTC. This gives the protein CATGTGLTYEQYF.

This rearrangement joins TRBV27 to TRBJ1-5; D not resolved. Trimming stripped 5 bases from V and 1 base from J, with 3 bases between. CDR1 MNHEY and CDR2 SMNVEV come from the germline V gene (reference sequence). The CDR3 length is 12 residues. DNA for the CDR3: TGTGCCAGCAGTACCAGCAATCAGCCCCAGCATTTT. It encodes CASSTSNQPQHF.

This clonotype appeared a few times. V and J are TRBV25-1 and TRBJ1-2; perhaps TRBD1 as D (6 bases). Germline assignment: CDR1 MGHDK and CDR2 SYGVNS. V lost 3 bases and J lost 4, with 18 bases in between. The CDR3 runs 16 residues. CDR3 nucleotide sequence: TGTGCCAGCAGTGACGCACACAGGGTAGGGGGCTATGGCTACACCTTC. Residues: CASSDAHRVGGYGYTF.

There are a few counts of this clonotype. This CDR3 is CASSQGSSGSYEQYF. In nucleotides, the CDR3 is TGCGCCAGCAGCCAAGGGTCTAGCGGGAGTTACGAGCAGTACTTC. The chain has TRBV4-1 and TRBJ2-7; 10 nucleotides agree with TRBD2. Germline lookup yields CDR1 MGHRA and CDR2 YSYEKL. V gave up 1 base and J gave up 4 bases; unmatched junction bases: 4. There are 15 residues in the CDR3.

The rearrangement uses TRBV20-1 and TRBJ2-5, with D possibly matching TRBD1 (6 bases). Germline loops: CDR1 DFQATT, CDR2 SNEGSKA (reference sequence). This CDR3 is 14 amino acids long. V lost 0 bases, J lost 5 bases, and 13 bases lay in between. Here the CDR3 DNA reads TGCAGTGCTAGAGATCTCCAGGGGAAGGAGACCCAGTACTTC. Translating gives CSARDLQGKETQYF.

This clonotype came up a few times. The junction departs from germline at one end; a sequencing error may be responsible. The chain joins TRBV6-2 or TRBV6-3 to TRBJ2-7; D remains unclear. The CDR3 covers 13 residues. CDR1 MNHEY and CDR2 SVGEGT come from the germline V gene. The DNA of the CDR3 is TGTGCCAGCAGTTTTACAAGACCCTACGAGCAGTGCTTC. It encodes CASSFTRPYEQCF.

The V and J genes are TRBV28 and TRBJ2-1, with 9 bases lining up with TRBD2. Germline lookup yields CDR1 MDHEN and CDR2 SYDVKM. Trimming at V came to 3 bases and at J to 5 bases, leaving 11 bases not matched to a gene. The CDR3 runs to 17 residues. The CDR3 bases are TGTGCCAGCAGTTTTTCCACACTAGCGGGCATGGACAATGAGCAGTTCTTC. It specifies CASSFSTLAGMDNEQFF.